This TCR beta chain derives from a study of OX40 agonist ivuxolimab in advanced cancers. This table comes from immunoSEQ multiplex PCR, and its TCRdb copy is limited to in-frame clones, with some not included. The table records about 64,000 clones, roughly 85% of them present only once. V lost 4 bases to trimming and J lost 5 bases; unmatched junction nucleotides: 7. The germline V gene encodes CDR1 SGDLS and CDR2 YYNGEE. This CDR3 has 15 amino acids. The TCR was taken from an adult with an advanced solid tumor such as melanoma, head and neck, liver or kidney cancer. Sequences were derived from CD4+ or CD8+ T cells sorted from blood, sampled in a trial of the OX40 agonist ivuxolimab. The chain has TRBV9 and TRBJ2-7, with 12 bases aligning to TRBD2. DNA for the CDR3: TGTGCCAGCAGCCCCCGACTAGCGGGAGCAGACGAGCAGTACTTC. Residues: CASSPRLAGADEQYF.